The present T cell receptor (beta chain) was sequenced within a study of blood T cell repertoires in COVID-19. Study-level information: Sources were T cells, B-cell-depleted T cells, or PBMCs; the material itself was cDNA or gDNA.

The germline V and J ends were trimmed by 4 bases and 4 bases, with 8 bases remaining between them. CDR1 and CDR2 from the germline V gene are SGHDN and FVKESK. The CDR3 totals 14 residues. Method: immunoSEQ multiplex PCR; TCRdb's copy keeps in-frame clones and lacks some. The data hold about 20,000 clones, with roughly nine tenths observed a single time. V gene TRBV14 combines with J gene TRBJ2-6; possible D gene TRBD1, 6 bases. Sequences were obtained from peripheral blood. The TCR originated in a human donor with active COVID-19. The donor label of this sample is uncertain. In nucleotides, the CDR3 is TGTGCCAGCAGCCGGCAGGGGGGGGCCAACGTCCTGACTTTC. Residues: CASSRQGGANVLTF.